Below are 27 T cell receptor beta chains sequenced from a single sample in a study of blood T cell repertoires in COVID-19. Method: immunoSEQ multiplex PCR; TCRdb's copy keeps in-frame clones and lacks some. The sample lists about 260,000 clones, about 89% occurring once. Sequencing was done on a sample of peripheral blood. The receptors originated from a man aged 35 to 55 who had recovered from COVID-19.

This chain joins TRBV27 and TRBJ2-7; no clear D. CDR1 and CDR2 (germline): MNHEY, SMNVEV (reference sequence). V was cut by 5 bases and J by 3 bases, with 5 bases left in between. The CDR3 length is 11 residues. The CDR3 loop is CASSAGYEQYF. The DNA of the CDR3 is TGTGCCAGCAGTGCCGGCTACGAGCAGTACTTC.

The rearrangement links TRBV5-1 to TRBJ1-1; 11 nucleotides agree with TRBD1. V shed 3 bases, J shed 4 bases, and the junction held 5 bases outside the gene matches. This CDR3 is 15 amino acids long. Germline V gene data show CDR1 as SGHRS and CDR2 as YFSETQ. CDR3 DNA sequence: TGCGCCAGCAGCTCTTGGACAGGGGGCGGCACTGAAGCTTTCTTT. Amino acid sequence: CASSSWTGGGTEAFF.

The chain is built from TRBV10-3 and TRBJ1-1, with TRBD1 matching over 7 bases. In germline, CDR1 is ENHRY, CDR2 SYGVKD. After removal of 4 bases from V and 4 bases from J, the junction contained 3 bases not matched to a gene. The CDR3 spans 13 residues. The CDR3 loop is CAISADRFTEAFF. The DNA for the CDR3 is TGTGCCATCAGTGCGGACAGGTTCACTGAAGCTTTCTTT.

The rearrangement links TRBV6-2 or TRBV6-3 to TRBJ2-1; 8 nucleotides line up with TRBD1. The CDR3 consists of 15 residues. Germline V gene data show CDR1 as MNHEY and CDR2 as SVGEGT. V lost 8 bases and J lost 4; bases outside the gene matches: 10. The CDR3 loop reads CASGPQGAGYNEQFF. CDR3 bases: TGTGCCAGCGGCCCCCAGGGGGCTGGGTACAATGAGCAGTTCTTC.

The chain links TRBV3-1 (or the pseudogene TRBV3-2) to TRBJ2-3, with TRBD2 identical over 8 bases. This CDR3 has 15 residues. Germline loops: CDR1 LGHDT, CDR2 YNNKEL (reference sequence). The V segment lost 0 bases and the J segment 8 bases; nucleotides outside the gene matches: 7. The CDR3 protein is CASSQERAGAATQYF. The CDR3, as DNA: TGTGCCAGCAGCCAAGAGAGAGCGGGGGCAGCTACGCAGTATTTT.

The chain combines TRBV9 with TRBJ2-7; D may be TRBD2 (6 bases). The CDR3 totals 13 residues. Germline lookup yields CDR1 SGDLS and CDR2 YYNGEE. Trimming took off 0 bases at V and 7 bases at J, with 11 bases between the two ends. The CDR3 spells CASSVVGGTEQYF. The CDR3 DNA follows: TGTGCCAGCAGCGTAGTCGGGGGAACGGAGCAGTACTTC. The entire variable domain, with the rest obtained from reference TRBV9 and TRBJ2-7, is as follows: DSGVTQTPKHLITATGQRVTLRCSPRSGDLSVYWYQQSLDQGLQFLIQYYNGEERAKGNILERFSAQQFPDLHSELNLSSLELGDSALYFCASSVVGGTEQYFGPGTRLTVT.

The chain couples TRBV6-5 to TRBJ1-2; no reliable D call. Trimming shortened V by 6 bases and J by 3 bases, and 14 bases separated the two germline ends. There are 14 residues in the CDR3. Germline loops: CDR1 MNHEY, CDR2 SVGAGI. CDR3 DNA: TGTGCCAGCAGGGCTGGCGGGTTGGACTATGGCTACACCTTC. Its translation: CASRAGGLDYGYTF.

This chain joins TRBV10-3 and TRBJ2-1; 10 bases are shared with TRBD2. The trim removed 10 bases at V and 4 bases at J, leaving 10 bases unmatched. CDR1 and CDR2 from the germline V gene are ENHRY and SYGVKD. The CDR3 extends over 15 amino acids. The CDR3 region has the DNA TGTGCCACCCTTCCGGGGGGACTAGCGTACAATGAGCAGTTCTTC. Its protein is CATLPGGLAYNEQFF.

This clone came up a few times. The chain employs TRBV19 and TRBJ1-5; 7 bases are shared with TRBD1. The CDR3 has 13 residues. The J segment lost 6 bases and the V segment lost 3 bases, leaving 2 bases of the junction unmatched. The germline V gene has CDR1 LNHDA and CDR2 SQIVND (reference sequence). CDR3 nucleotides: TGTGCCAGTAGTATCACAGGGGCTCAGCCCCAGCATTTT. Encoded protein: CASSITGAQPQHF.

V gene TRBV29-1 combines with J gene TRBJ2-1, with TRBD1 matching 7 bases. The CDR3 consists of 15 residues. V trimming: 6 bases; J trimming: 0 bases; junction bases outside the gene matches: 8. In germline, CDR1 is SQVTM, CDR2 ANQGSEA. Here the CDR3 DNA reads TGCAGCGTCCAGGGACAGCTAGTCTCCTACAATGAGCAGTTCTTC. This sequence encodes CSVQGQLVSYNEQFF.

This clone showed up just a few times. The chain has TRBV7-2 and TRBJ2-7, with 10 nucleotides matching TRBD2. Germline V gives CDR1 SGHTA, CDR2 FQGNSA. V shed 2 bases and J 5 bases; nucleotides not matched to a gene: 6. The length of the CDR3 is 15 residues. This CDR3 is CASSLSSGSSDEQYF. CDR3 nucleotides: TGTGCCAGCAGCTTATCTAGCGGGAGCTCGGACGAGCAGTACTTC. Variable domain in full (rest from reference TRBV7-2 and TRBJ2-7): GAGVSQSPSNKVTEKGKDVELRCDPISGHTALYWYRQSLGQGLEFLIYFQGNSAPDKSGLPSDRFSAERTGGSVSTLTIQRTQQEDSAVYLCASSLSSGSSDEQYFGPGTRLTVT.

This rearrangement joins TRBV10-1 to TRBJ2-1; possible D gene TRBD2, 6 bases. Trimming stripped 0 bases from V and 4 bases from J, with 19 bases between. CDR1 WNHNN and CDR2 SYGVQD come from the germline V gene (reference sequence). The CDR3 loop spans 18 amino acids. This CDR3 reads CASSESTPGLGVYNEQFF. For the CDR3, the DNA is TGCGCCAGCAGTGAGTCGACTCCGGGACTCGGGGTTTACAATGAGCAGTTCTTC.

This clone has a single count. The V and J genes are TRBV9 and TRBJ1-1; D might be TRBD1 (5 bases). From germline, CDR1 is SGDLS and CDR2 YYNGEE. Trimming cost V 4 bases and J 4 bases, with 17 bases left between them. This CDR3 region has 15 residues. The CDR3 sequence: CASSLSFGGTTEAFF. In DNA form, the CDR3 reads TGTGCCAGCAGCCTGTCATTCGGGGGGACCACTGAAGCTTTCTTT. Supplemented by reference TRBV9 and TRBJ1-1, the full variable domain reads DSGVTQTPKHLITATGQRVTLRCSPRSGDLSVYWYQQSLDQGLQFLIQYYNGEERAKGNILERFSAQQFPDLHSELNLSSLELGDSALYFCASSLSFGGTTEAFFGQGTRLTVV.

In its sample, this clone was seen a few times. The gene calls are TRBV18 and TRBJ1-1; TRBD1 matches at 9 bases. The germline V gene encodes CDR1 KGHSH and CDR2 LQKENI. Trimming removed 3 bases from V and 7 bases from J; junction bases left unmatched: 9. CDR3 size: 15 residues. CDR3 nucleotide sequence: TGTGCCAGCTCACCCCGGGACAGGGACGTAATTGAAGCTTTCTTT. Translated, it gives CASSPRDRDVIEAFF.

CDR3 residues: CASFALGNEKLFF. The CDR3, as DNA: TGTGCCAGCTTTGCACTAGGAAATGAAAAACTGTTTTTT. V and J are TRBV6-1 and TRBJ1-4; D not certain. Germline V gene lookup returns CDR1 MNHNS and CDR2 SASEGT. Trimming shortened V by 8 bases and J by 5 bases, and 12 bases separated the two germline ends. This CDR3 region has 13 residues.

V gene TRBV12-3 or TRBV12-4 combines with J gene TRBJ2-1; perhaps TRBD2 as D (6 bases). The CDR3 loop spans 12 amino acids. The V and J ends lost 7 bases and 8 bases respectively, with 12 bases between them. CDR3 sequence reads: CASTRGSHEQFF. The CDR3 DNA follows: TGTGCCAGCACCCGGGGGTCTCATGAGCAGTTCTTC.

V is TRBV6-5 and J is TRBJ1-1; 8 bases line up with TRBD1. The length of the CDR3 is 14 residues. The trim removed 5 bases at V and 2 bases at J, leaving 4 bases unmatched. The germline V gene has CDR1 MNHEY and CDR2 SVGAGI. CDR3 coding DNA: TGTGCCAGCAGTCTGGACAGGGTAAACACTGAAGCTTTCTTT. Amino acid sequence: CASSLDRVNTEAFF.

The V and J genes are TRBV6-2 or TRBV6-3 and TRBJ1-2, with TRBD1 identical over 9 bases. Germline V gene data show CDR1 as MNHEY and CDR2 as SVGEGT. V shed 4 bases and J 4 bases; nucleotides not matched to a gene: 7. The CDR3 is made up of 15 amino acids. The CDR3 region is CASSSGTGFSYGYTF. The CDR3 DNA is TGTGCCAGCAGTTCCGGGACAGGGTTTAGCTATGGCTACACCTTC.

In this sample, this clone turned up a few times. The chain has TRBV2 and TRBJ2-7, with a tentative D call TRBD2 (5 bases). Trimming left V 4 bases short and J 2 bases short, with 9 bases between. CDR1 SNHLY and CDR2 FYNNEI come from the germline V gene. The CDR3 extends over 13 amino acids. This CDR3 reads CASSGQRTYEQYF. The CDR3 region has the DNA TGTGCCAGCAGTGGTCAGCGGACCTACGAGCAGTACTTC.

The gene calls are TRBV6-5 and TRBJ2-7; possibly TRBD2 for D (6 bases). The CDR3 sequence is 16 residues long. V dropped 2 bases and J dropped 4 bases, with 18 bases sitting between them. Germline loops: CDR1 MNHEY, CDR2 SVGAGI. The chain's CDR3 is CASSYGSGGAQYEQYF. DNA of the CDR3: TGTGCCAGCAGTTACGGGTCAGGAGGGGCACAATACGAGCAGTACTTC.

This clone was observed once. The chain joins TRBV30 to TRBJ2-7, with D possibly matching TRBD2 (6 bases). The CDR3 loop spans 15 amino acids. Germline CDR1 reads GTSNPN; CDR2 reads SVGIG (reference sequence). V lost 3 bases and J lost 0, with 15 bases in between. The CDR3 protein is CAWRPQGLGSYEQYF. In DNA form, the CDR3 reads TGTGCCTGGAGACCCCAGGGACTGGGCTCCTACGAGCAGTACTTC.

The V and J genes are TRBV30 and TRBJ2-3, with D perhaps matching TRBD2 (6 bases). The ends were cut back, 0 bases at V and 5 bases at J, with 12 bases in the middle. CDR3 size: 14 residues. CDR1 is GTSNPN, CDR2 SVGIG, per germline (reference sequence). CDR3 nucleotide sequence: TGTGCCTGGAGTGTACGAGGAGGGGTAGATACGCAGTATTTT. This sequence encodes CAWSVRGGVDTQYF.

This chain uses TRBV3-1 (or the pseudogene TRBV3-2) with TRBJ1-2, with D possibly TRBD1 on 6 matching bases. V dropped 4 bases and J dropped 2 bases, with 17 bases sitting between them. The CDR3 has 16 amino acids. Germline lookup yields CDR1 LGHDT and CDR2 YNNKEL (reference sequence). Here the CDR3 DNA reads TGTGCCAGCAGCCTCCGTTGCCAGGGGTTGAACTATGGCTACACCTTC. Protein sequence: CASSLRCQGLNYGYTF.

The chain links TRBV19 to TRBJ1-6, with TRBD1 matching 9 bases. CDR3 length: 15 amino acids. Trimming took 8 bases from V and 8 from J; bases not matched to a gene: 10. Germline V gene sequence: CDR1 LNHDA, CDR2 SQIVND (reference sequence). Written as DNA, the CDR3 is TGTGCCAGTCAAACCGGCGGGACAGGGTATTCACCCCTCCACTTT. Its protein is CASQTGGTGYSPLHF. Full variable domain (outside the CDR3, taken from reference TRBV19 and TRBJ1-6): DGGITQSPKYLFRKEGQNVTLSCEQNLNHDAMYWYRQDPGQGLRLIYYSQIVNDFQKGDIAEGYSVSREKKESFPLTVTSAQKNPTAFYLCASQTGGTGYSPLHFGNGTRLTVT.

As regards this clone: Additional DNA sequences in this sample encode the identical CDR3. The chain links TRBV2 to TRBJ1-2; D not certain. The CDR3 consists of 12 residues. CDR1 is SNHLY and CDR2 is FYNNEI in the germline V gene. Trimming stripped 6 bases from V and 5 bases from J, with 10 bases between. CDR3 sequence reads: CASRIGGYGYTF. Written as DNA, the CDR3 is TGTGCCAGCAGGATAGGCGGGTATGGCTACACCTTC.

In its sample, this clone was seen a few times. J is TRBJ2-2 and V is TRBV7-2, with a tentative D call TRBD1 (6 bases). Trimming took off 3 bases at V and 2 bases at J, with 7 bases between the two ends. CDR3 length: 14 residues. Germline V gives CDR1 SGHTA, CDR2 FQGNSA. The CDR3 sequence: CASSFGTNTGELFF. The CDR3 coding sequence is TGTGCCAGCAGCTTCGGGACAAACACCGGGGAGCTGTTTTTT.

The chain uses TRBV19 and TRBJ2-1; tentative D call: TRBD2 (5 bases). Trimming stripped 3 bases from V and 3 bases from J, with 21 bases between. The CDR3 has 18 residues. Germline lookup yields CDR1 LNHDA and CDR2 SQIVND (reference sequence). The CDR3 sequence is CASSMSLSSSRDYNEQFF. The DNA for the CDR3 is TGTGCCAGTAGTATGTCCCTGTCCTCGTCTCGGGACTACAATGAGCAGTTCTTC.